What follows is one T cell receptor beta chain and its context. The antigen remains unidentified. TCRdb's table, derived via immunoSEQ multiplex PCR, lists solely in-frame clones and lacks some. This table has more than 55,000 clones, around 87% appearing once. Collection occurred without any documented infections or immune events in donors. The entry originates in a study of identifying expanded T cells in peripheral blood. Study results and limitations: Differentially abundant clones: about 1.2 between replicates, around 17 at two to three weeks, around 19 at four. Variance in clone template counts between roughly two-week samples significantly increased with total template count across all healthy donors.

The CDR3 has 14 residues. V was cut by 1 base and J by 9 bases, with 10 bases left in between. Germline V gene data show CDR1 as SEHNR and CDR2 as FQNEAQ (reference sequence). The chain couples TRBV7-9 to TRBJ1-6; D is possibly TRBD1 (5 bases). Sequencing input: blood. This TCR was recovered from a person aged 18-70 years in good health. In DNA, the CDR3 is TGTGCCAGCAGCTTAGGCAGTGGGGGTTCACCCCTCCACTTT. This sequence encodes CASSLGSGGSPLHF.